This is a list of T cell receptor beta chains from one sample in a study of blood T cell repertoires in COVID-19. Some clones are missing from TCRdb's copy, which holds only in-frame ones; the method was immunoSEQ multiplex PCR. This sample yields approximately 70,000 clones, of which around 90% are seen a single time; under 25% belongs to the top ten. The sequenced sample consisted of peripheral blood. The receptors were sampled from a human donor in a cohort sampled during active COVID-19. Each CDR3 is given with its conserved first and last residue. A D gene is named only where the DNA matches it firmly. A row's size may be missing; if present it is once, few, many or a size class.

CDR3 | DNA | V | size | D | J
CAWRAPAGGPRTGELFF | TGTGCCTGGAGGGCCCCAGCGGGAGGGCCCCGCACCGGGGAGCTGTTTTTT | TRBV30 | . | TRBD2 | TRBJ2-2
CASSLDGMVPNTEAFF | TGTGCCAGCAGCTTAGACGGGATGGTTCCGAATACTGAAGCTTTCTTT | TRBV7-6 | . | . | TRBJ1-1
CASSLPGQGHTEAFF | TGTGCCAGTAGTTTGCCGGGACAGGGTCACACTGAAGCTTTCTTT | TRBV19 | . | TRBD1 | TRBJ1-1
CASSPWTVPEAFF | TGTGCCAGCAGCCCATGGACAGTACCTGAAGCTTTCTTT | TRBV11-2 | once | . | TRBJ1-1
CATSRAVRDRDYTGELFF | TGTGCCACCAGCAGAGCTGTTAGGGACAGAGACTACACCGGGGAGCTGTTTTTT | TRBV15 | once | TRBD1 | TRBJ2-2
CASSVLEPGELFF | TGTGCCAGCAGTGTCCTAGAACCCGGGGAGCTGTTTTTT | TRBV2 | . | . | TRBJ2-2
CASSLFTQAREQFF | TGTGCCAGCAGTTTATTCACCCAAGCGCGTGAGCAGTTCTTC | TRBV28 | . | . | TRBJ2-1
CASIASRGIQETQYF | TGTGCCAGCATCGCTAGCCGGGGTATCCAAGAGACCCAGTACTTC | TRBV6-6 | . | . | TRBJ2-5
CASSWGELRGETQYF | TGCGCCAGCAGCTGGGGGGAGCTTAGAGGCGAGACCCAGTACTTC | TRBV5-1 | . | . | TRBJ2-5
CASSLAAGNPSFYGYTF | TGTGCCAGCAGCTTAGCGGCAGGAAACCCCTCATTCTATGGCTACACCTTC | TRBV7-9 | . | . | TRBJ1-2
CASSLRLNTGELFF | TGTGCCAGCAGCTTAAGGCTCAACACCGGGGAGCTGTTTTTT | TRBV7-3 | . | . | TRBJ2-2
CASSQDPGEVTDTQYF | TGTGCCAGCAGCCAAGATCCGGGGGAGGTAACAGATACGCAGTATTTT | TRBV3-1/TRBV3-2 | . | . | TRBJ2-3
CASSLATAGEEKLFF | TGTGCCAGCAGCTTAGCGACGGCGGGGGAGGAAAAACTGTTTTTT | TRBV7-2 | . | . | TRBJ1-4
CASSPPKTSDEQYF | TGTGCCAGCTCACCACCCAAGACTAGCGACGAGCAGTACTTC | TRBV18 | once | TRBD2 | TRBJ2-7
CASSLVLAADEQYF | TGCGCCAGCAGCTTGGTTTTAGCGGCAGACGAGCAGTACTTC | TRBV5-1 | . | . | TRBJ2-7
CASSPRNRATDTQYF | TGTGCCAGCAGTCCGCGTAACAGGGCCACAGATACGCAGTATTTT | TRBV6-5 | few | . | TRBJ2-3
CASSDKQGIGETQYF | TGTGCCAGCAGCGATAAACAGGGTATCGGAGAGACCCAGTACTTC | TRBV2 | . | . | TRBJ2-5
CASSLVAGERTGELFF | TGCGCCAGCAGCTTGGTAGCGGGAGAGAGGACCGGGGAGCTGTTTTTT | TRBV5-1 | . | TRBD2 | TRBJ2-2
CASTQTGTGKQETQYF | TGTGCCAGCACACAGACAGGCACGGGCAAGCAAGAGACCCAGTACTTC | TRBV7-9 | . | . | TRBJ2-5
CASSVTPNTEAFF | TGTGCCAGCAGTGTAACACCGAACACTGAAGCTTTCTTT | TRBV9 | . | . | TRBJ1-1
CASSLAPRDSNQPQHF | TGCGCCAGCAGCTTGGCCCCACGGGATAGCAATCAGCCCCAGCATTTT | TRBV5-1 | . | . | TRBJ1-5
CASSLGQGIGYTGELFF | TGTGCCAGCAGTTTAGGACAGGGGATTGGCTACACCGGGGAGCTGTTTTTT | TRBV28 | . | TRBD1 | TRBJ2-2
CASSPMRVDTEAFF | TGTGCCAGCTCACCAATGAGGGTTGACACTGAAGCTTTCTTT | TRBV18 | . | . | TRBJ1-1
CASSLDLGTSYNEQFF | TGTGCCAGCAGCTTAGACCTGGGGACTAGCTACAATGAGCAGTTCTTC | TRBV11-3 | . | TRBD2 | TRBJ2-1
CASSVMTGDEKLFF | TGTGCCAGCAGCGTAATGACAGGGGATGAAAAACTGTTTTTT | TRBV6-5 | . | TRBD1 | TRBJ1-4
CASSKQGDSNYGYTF | TGCGCCAGCAGCAAACAGGGCGACTCTAACTATGGCTACACCTTC | TRBV5-1 | . | . | TRBJ1-2
CATRGGPGGELFF | TGTGCCACAAGGGGAGGGCCCGGTGGGGAGCTGTTTTTT | TRBV19 | . | TRBD2 | TRBJ2-2
CASSPFYGTGGDNQPQHF | TGTGCCAGCTCACCCTTTTACGGGACAGGGGGTGACAATCAGCCCCAGCATTTT | TRBV18 | . | TRBD1 | TRBJ1-5
CASILAGATYEQYF | TGTGCCAGCATTCTAGCGGGAGCTACTTACGAGCAGTACTTC | TRBV28 | . | TRBD2 | TRBJ2-7
CASSLEIAGGRETQYF | TGTGCCAGCAGCTTAGAGATAGCGGGGGGTCGAGAGACCCAGTACTTC | TRBV7-2 | once | TRBD2 | TRBJ2-5
CASSLDQDKRATRKNIQYF | TGTGCCAGCAGCTTAGATCAGGATAAGAGGGCGACCCGCAAAAACATTCAGTACTTC | TRBV11-2 | . | . | TRBJ2-4
CASSSGFGVSVEAFF | TGTGCCAGCAGTAGTGGTTTCGGGGTCTCCGTTGAAGCTTTCTTT | TRBV25-1 | . | . | TRBJ1-1
CASSLVRDRSYEQYF | TGCGCCAGCAGCTTGGTAAGGGACAGGTCCTACGAGCAGTACTTC | TRBV5-1 | . | TRBD1 | TRBJ2-7
CASSYRDSIYTF | TGTGCCAGCAGTTACCGGGACAGTATCTACACCTTC | TRBV6-5 | . | TRBD1 | TRBJ1-2
CASSPPGQGVGGQETQYF | TGCGCCAGCAGCCCCCCGGGACAGGGAGTCGGGGGCCAAGAGACCCAGTACTTC | TRBV5-1 | . | TRBD1 | TRBJ2-5
CASSQGQGAKVEQFF | TGTGCCAGCAGCCAAGGACAGGGGGCGAAAGTTGAGCAGTTCTTC | TRBV4-2 | once | TRBD1 | TRBJ2-1
CASSQGSLAGGLGAGELFF | TGCGCCAGCAGCCAAGGATCACTAGCGGGAGGGCTCGGGGCCGGGGAGCTGTTTTTT | TRBV4-1 | once | TRBD2 | TRBJ2-2
CASSSWTSGETQYF | TGTGCCAGCAGCTCATGGACTAGTGGCGAGACCCAGTACTTC | TRBV3-1/TRBV3-2 | . | TRBD2 | TRBJ2-5
CAIKRQGQETQYF | TGTGCCATCAAAAGACAGGGGCAAGAGACCCAGTACTTC | TRBV10-3 | . | TRBD1 | TRBJ2-5
CASSSTTRLSGGMETQYF | TGTGCCAGCAGCTCCACTACTCGGCTCAGCGGGGGGATGGAGACCCAGTACTTC | TRBV5-6 | . | TRBD2 | TRBJ2-5
CASSFGTRTGAETQYF | TGCGCCAGCAGCTTTGGGACTCGGACAGGGGCAGAGACCCAGTACTTC | TRBV5-1 | . | TRBD1 | TRBJ2-5
CASSVAGGPDETQYF | TGTGCCAGCAGCGTAGCGGGAGGGCCCGATGAGACCCAGTACTTC | TRBV9 | . | TRBD2 | TRBJ2-5
CATKPGGTYEQYF | TGTGCCACCAAACCAGGGGGTACCTACGAGCAGTACTTC | TRBV15 | . | TRBD1 | TRBJ2-7
CASSQELAASYNEQFF | TGTGCCAGCAGCCAAGAGTTGGCCGCCTCCTACAATGAGCAGTTCTTC | TRBV3-1/TRBV3-2 | . | . | TRBJ2-1
CASSLIDEQFF | TGTGCCAGCTCACTTATCGATGAGCAGTTCTTC | TRBV18 | many | . | TRBJ2-1
CASSQRQNTEAFF | TGTGCCAGCAGCCAACGACAGAACACTGAAGCTTTCTTT | TRBV3-1/TRBV3-2 | . | . | TRBJ1-1
CATSEGRTSGTRETQYF | TGTGCCACCAGTGAAGGGAGGACTAGCGGAACTCGGGAGACCCAGTACTTC | TRBV24-1 | . | TRBD2 | TRBJ2-5
CASSVGLVGGAEQYF | TGTGCCAGCAGCGTAGGTTTGGTGGGGGGGGCCGAGCAGTACTTC | TRBV9 | . | . | TRBJ2-7
CASSYPGQMNTEAFF | TGTGCCAGCAGTTACCCGGGACAGATGAACACTGAAGCTTTCTTT | TRBV6-5 | . | TRBD1 | TRBJ1-1
CASSLGQGNQPQHF | TGTGCCAGCAGCTTGGGGCAGGGCAATCAGCCCCAGCATTTT | TRBV3-1/TRBV3-2 | few | . | TRBJ1-5
CAWSTGLAGYNEQFF | TGTGCCTGGAGTACGGGACTAGCAGGGTACAATGAGCAGTTCTTC | TRBV30 | . | TRBD2 | TRBJ2-1
CASRTRGGGFGEKLFF | TGTGCCAGTAGAACCCGCGGGGGAGGGTTTGGCGAAAAACTGTTTTTT | TRBV19 | . | . | TRBJ1-4
CAWREGTTGRDTQYF | TGTGCCTGGAGAGAAGGCACAACAGGGCGGGATACGCAGTATTTT | TRBV30 | once | . | TRBJ2-3
CASSLEEGLNYGYTF | TGTGCCAGCAGCTTAGAAGAGGGTTTAAACTATGGCTACACCTTC | TRBV7-2 | . | . | TRBJ1-2
CAISERGGSPITEAFF | TGTGCCATCAGTGAGCGGGGGGGCAGCCCGATCACTGAAGCTTTCTTT | TRBV10-3 | . | . | TRBJ1-1